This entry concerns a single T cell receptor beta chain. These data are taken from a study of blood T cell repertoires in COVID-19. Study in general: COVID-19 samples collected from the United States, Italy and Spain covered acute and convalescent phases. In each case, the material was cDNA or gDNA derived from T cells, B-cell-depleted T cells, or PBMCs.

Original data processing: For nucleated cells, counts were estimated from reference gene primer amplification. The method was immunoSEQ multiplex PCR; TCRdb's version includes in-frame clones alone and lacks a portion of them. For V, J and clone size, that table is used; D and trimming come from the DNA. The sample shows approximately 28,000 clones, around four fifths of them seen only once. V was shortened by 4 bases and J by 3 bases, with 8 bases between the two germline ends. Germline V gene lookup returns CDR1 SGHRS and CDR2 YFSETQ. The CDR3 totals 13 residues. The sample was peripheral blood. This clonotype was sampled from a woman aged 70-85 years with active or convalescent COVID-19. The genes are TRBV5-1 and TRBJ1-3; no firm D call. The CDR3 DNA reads TGCGCCAGCAGCGAAAACTTTGGAAACACCATATATTTT. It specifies CASSENFGNTIYF. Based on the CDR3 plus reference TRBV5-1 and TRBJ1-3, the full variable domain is KAGVTQTPRYLIKTRGQQVTLSCSPISGHRSVSWYQQTPGQGLQFLFEYFSETQRNKGNFPGRFSGRQFSNSRSEMNVSTLELGDSALYLCASSENFGNTIYFGEGSWLTVV.